This is a list of T cell receptor beta chains from one sample in a study of HIV-infected children after antiretroviral therapy interruption. One entry per CDR3 protein, called by TCRdb with MiXCR from the 3' RACE reads. The repertoire holds some 51,000 distinct CDR3 sequences, with around 4.5% as singletons. This material consisted of CD45RA+ CD4+ T cells from PBMCs, pooled from several time points, taken from a donor given antiretroviral therapy, either interrupted or continuous. The receptors stem from a pool of human donors with HIV. The CDR3 runs from the conserved cysteine through the conserved F or W. D genes are given only for firm matches. The size of a clone is reported for some rows only, either as once, few or many, or as a class for expanded clones.

d_call: .; j_call: TRBJ1-2; v_call: TRBV9; clone_size: many; cdr3_nt: TGTGCCAGCAGCCCCAAACCGGACGGGGGCTATGGCTACACCTTC; cdr3_aa: CASSPKPDGGYGYTF
d_call: TRBD2; j_call: TRBJ2-1; v_call: TRBV12-5; clone_size: .; cdr3_nt: TGTGCCAGCAGAATAGCGGGTGGGCACAATGAGCAGTTCTTC; cdr3_aa: CASRIAGGHNEQFF
d_call: .; j_call: TRBJ2-3; v_call: TRBV5-1; clone_size: many; cdr3_nt: TGCGCCAGCAGCTTGGGCTCAGAGGGGTTTAGGCAGTATTTT; cdr3_aa: CASSLGSEGFRQYF
d_call: .; j_call: TRBJ2-3; v_call: TRBV7-3; clone_size: few; cdr3_nt: TGTGCCAGCAGCTTAACGTCGGGGGGCGGGGGAGATACGCAGTATTTT; cdr3_aa: CASSLTSGGGGDTQYF
d_call: TRBD1; j_call: TRBJ1-5; v_call: TRBV6-1; clone_size: medium-sized; cdr3_nt: TGTGCCAGCAGTCTTCGGACAGGGGGAAATCAGCCCCAGCATTTT; cdr3_aa: CASSLRTGGNQPQHF
d_call: .; j_call: TRBJ2-1; v_call: TRBV20-1; clone_size: many; cdr3_nt: TGCAGTGCACTCCCCCTCCGAGATGAGCAGTTCTTC; cdr3_aa: CSALPLRDEQFF
d_call: .; j_call: TRBJ1-1; v_call: TRBV4-1; clone_size: many; cdr3_nt: TGCGCCAGCAGCCAAGGGGGGGAAGCTTTCTTT; cdr3_aa: CASSQGGEAFF
d_call: .; j_call: TRBJ1-2; v_call: TRBV29-1; clone_size: few; cdr3_nt: TGCAGCGTTGCCTTTGGGAGGGGTTCCTATGGCTACACCTTC; cdr3_aa: CSVAFGRGSYGYTF
d_call: TRBD1; j_call: TRBJ2-7; v_call: TRBV12-3/TRBV12-4; clone_size: .; cdr3_nt: TGTGCCAGCAGGATTTTTGTCGACAGGGTGAAGTCCTTATCCTACGAGCAGTACTTC; cdr3_aa: CASRIFVDRVKSLSYEQYF
d_call: .; j_call: TRBJ2-1; v_call: TRBV5-1; clone_size: many; cdr3_nt: TGCGCCAGCAGCTTGGATTTAGGGACACAATCCTCCTACAATGAGCAGTTCTTC; cdr3_aa: CASSLDLGTQSSYNEQFF
d_call: TRBD2; j_call: TRBJ2-1; v_call: TRBV4-1; clone_size: many; cdr3_nt: TGCGCCAGCAGCTTAGCGGGGGCACATGAGCAGTTCTTC; cdr3_aa: CASSLAGAHEQFF
d_call: .; j_call: TRBJ1-1; v_call: TRBV20-1; clone_size: few; cdr3_nt: TGCAGTGCTTTAAAAATGGGTGAAGCTTTCTTT; cdr3_aa: CSALKMGEAFF
d_call: TRBD2; j_call: TRBJ2-1; v_call: TRBV28; clone_size: many; cdr3_nt: TGTGCCAGCAGTTTAGTGGAACGGGGGGTTGAGCAGTTCTTC; cdr3_aa: CASSLVERGVEQFF
d_call: .; j_call: TRBJ1-6; v_call: TRBV28; clone_size: many; cdr3_nt: TGTGCCAGCAGTACTCCCTCCTATAATTCACCCCTCCACTTT; cdr3_aa: CASSTPSYNSPLHF
d_call: TRBD1; j_call: TRBJ2-7; v_call: TRBV6-1; clone_size: many; cdr3_nt: TGTGCCAGCAGTGAACGGGACAGGGTAGACGAGCAGTACTTC; cdr3_aa: CASSERDRVDEQYF
d_call: .; j_call: TRBJ2-2; v_call: TRBV27; clone_size: many; cdr3_nt: TGTGCCAGCAGTTTAAGGGGGGCTAACACCGGGGAGCTGTTTTTT; cdr3_aa: CASSLRGANTGELFF
d_call: TRBD1; j_call: TRBJ1-1; v_call: TRBV7-3; clone_size: medium-sized; cdr3_nt: TGTGCCAGCATGCCGACAGGGGAGAACACTGAAGCTTTCTTT; cdr3_aa: CASMPTGENTEAFF
d_call: TRBD2; j_call: TRBJ2-7; v_call: TRBV5-1; clone_size: few; cdr3_nt: TGCGCCAGCAGCCCGGACCCGGGGAGGGTCTACGAGCAGTACTTC; cdr3_aa: CASSPDPGRVYEQYF
d_call: .; j_call: TRBJ1-5; v_call: TRBV20-1; clone_size: many; cdr3_nt: TGCAGTGCTAGCCTAAGTCCAGGGCTAAATCAGCCCCAGCATTTT; cdr3_aa: CSASLSPGLNQPQHF
d_call: TRBD1; j_call: TRBJ2-7; v_call: TRBV19; clone_size: many; cdr3_nt: TGTGCCAGTATGGACAGGGGCTACGAGCAGTACTTC; cdr3_aa: CASMDRGYEQYF
d_call: .; j_call: TRBJ1-1; v_call: TRBV14; clone_size: many; cdr3_nt: TGTGCCAGCAGCCTCGGTCGGAGAGGGTCTGAAGCTTTCTTT; cdr3_aa: CASSLGRRGSEAFF
d_call: .; j_call: TRBJ2-3; v_call: TRBV10-1; clone_size: many; cdr3_nt: TGCGCCAGCAGTGAGTCGGGGAGCACAGATACGCAGTATTTT; cdr3_aa: CASSESGSTDTQYF
d_call: .; j_call: TRBJ2-1; v_call: TRBV11-2; clone_size: medium-sized; cdr3_nt: TGTGCCAGCAGCTTCGGGACTCTCAATGAGCAGTTCTTC; cdr3_aa: CASSFGTLNEQFF
d_call: .; j_call: TRBJ2-3; v_call: TRBV20-1; clone_size: many; cdr3_nt: TGCAGTGCTAGAGGGCAAACAGATACGCAGTATTTT; cdr3_aa: CSARGQTDTQYF
d_call: .; j_call: TRBJ1-1; v_call: TRBV30; clone_size: many; cdr3_nt: TGTGCCTGGAGTCGGACGGCGAACACTGAAGCTTTCTTT; cdr3_aa: CAWSRTANTEAFF
d_call: TRBD1; j_call: TRBJ2-7; v_call: TRBV2; clone_size: many; cdr3_nt: TGTGCCAGCAGTGAAGCGGCAGGGGGACCCTACGAGCAGTACTTC; cdr3_aa: CASSEAAGGPYEQYF
d_call: TRBD1; j_call: TRBJ2-7; v_call: TRBV2; clone_size: many; cdr3_nt: TGTGCCAGCAGTGGGGGAAGACAGGGGACAGCCTACGAGCAGTACTTC; cdr3_aa: CASSGGRQGTAYEQYF
d_call: .; j_call: TRBJ2-3; v_call: TRBV5-4; clone_size: many; cdr3_nt: TGTGCCAGCAGCTTGGAGGCACCACGGGATACGCAGTATTTT; cdr3_aa: CASSLEAPRDTQYF
d_call: TRBD1; j_call: TRBJ1-4; v_call: TRBV12-3/TRBV12-4; clone_size: many; cdr3_nt: TGTGCCAGCAGTCCTCGGACAGGAGAAACAACTAATGAAAAACTGTTTTTT; cdr3_aa: CASSPRTGETTNEKLFF
d_call: .; j_call: TRBJ2-3; v_call: TRBV18; clone_size: many; cdr3_nt: TGTGCCAGCTCACCGGGTCGACATAGCACAGATACGCAGTATTTT; cdr3_aa: CASSPGRHSTDTQYF
d_call: TRBD1; j_call: TRBJ2-3; v_call: TRBV3-1; clone_size: many; cdr3_nt: TGTGCCAGCAGCCCTAGCTCCGGGACAGGGACCGATACGCAGTATTTT; cdr3_aa: CASSPSSGTGTDTQYF
d_call: .; j_call: TRBJ2-1; v_call: TRBV28; clone_size: many; cdr3_nt: TGTGCCAGCCGAACCCGCGGGCGACGCAATGAGCAGTTCTTC; cdr3_aa: CASRTRGRRNEQFF
d_call: .; j_call: TRBJ2-5; v_call: TRBV5-4; clone_size: many; cdr3_nt: TGTGCCAGCAGCTTGCGGGGATACCAAGAGACCCAGTACTTC; cdr3_aa: CASSLRGYQETQYF
d_call: TRBD2; j_call: TRBJ2-1; v_call: TRBV4-2; clone_size: many; cdr3_nt: TGTGCCAGCAGCCAAGTTGGGGGACTAGTAGACAATGAGCAGTTCTTC; cdr3_aa: CASSQVGGLVDNEQFF
d_call: TRBD1; j_call: TRBJ2-3; v_call: TRBV5-1; clone_size: .; cdr3_nt: TGCGCCAGCAGCCCTAAGACGTCGGGACAGGGCCCCCACCGGGCGCAGTATTTT; cdr3_aa: CASSPKTSGQGPHRAQYF
d_call: .; j_call: TRBJ1-5; v_call: TRBV2; clone_size: many; cdr3_nt: TGTGCCAGCAGTGCTGTAGGGGGGCGGAATCAGCCCCAGCATTTT; cdr3_aa: CASSAVGGRNQPQHF
d_call: .; j_call: TRBJ1-2; v_call: TRBV5-1; clone_size: many; cdr3_nt: TGCGCCAGCAGCTTGTACGGGCAAGATGGCTACACCTTC; cdr3_aa: CASSLYGQDGYTF